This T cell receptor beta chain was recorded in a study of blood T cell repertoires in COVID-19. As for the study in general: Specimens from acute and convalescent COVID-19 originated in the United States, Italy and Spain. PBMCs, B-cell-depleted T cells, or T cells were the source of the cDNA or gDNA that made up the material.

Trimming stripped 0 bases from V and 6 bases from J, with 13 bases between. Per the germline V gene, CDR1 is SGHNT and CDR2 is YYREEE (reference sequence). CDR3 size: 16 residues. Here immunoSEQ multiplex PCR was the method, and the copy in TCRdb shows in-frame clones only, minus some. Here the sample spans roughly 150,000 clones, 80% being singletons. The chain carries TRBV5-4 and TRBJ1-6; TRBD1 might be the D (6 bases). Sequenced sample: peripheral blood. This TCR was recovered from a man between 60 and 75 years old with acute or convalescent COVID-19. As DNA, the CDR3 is TGTGCCAGCAGCTTGGTTCAGGGGACTATTAATTCACCCCTCCACTTT. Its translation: CASSLVQGTINSPLHF.